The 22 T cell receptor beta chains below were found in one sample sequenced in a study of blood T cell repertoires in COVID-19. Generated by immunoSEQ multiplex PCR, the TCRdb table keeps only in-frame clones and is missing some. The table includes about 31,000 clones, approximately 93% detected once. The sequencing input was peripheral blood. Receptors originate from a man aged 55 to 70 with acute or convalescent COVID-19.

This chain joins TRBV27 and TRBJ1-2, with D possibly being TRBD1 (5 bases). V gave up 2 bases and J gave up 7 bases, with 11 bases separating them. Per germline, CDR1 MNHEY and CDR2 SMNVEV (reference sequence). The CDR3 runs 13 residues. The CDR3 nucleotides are TGTGCCAGCAGTTTAAGGGGATATAGTGGCTACACCTTC. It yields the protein CASSLRGYSGYTF.

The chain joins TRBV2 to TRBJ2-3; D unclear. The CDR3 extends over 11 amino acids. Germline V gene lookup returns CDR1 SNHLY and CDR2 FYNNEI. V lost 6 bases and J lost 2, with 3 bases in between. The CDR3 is CASSFTDTQYF. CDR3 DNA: TGTGCCAGCAGCTTCACAGATACGCAGTATTTT. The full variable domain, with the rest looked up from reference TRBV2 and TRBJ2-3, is EPEVTQTPSHQVTQMGQEVILRCVPISNHLYFYWYRQILGQKVEFLVSFYNNEISEKSEIFDDQFSVERPDGSNFTLKIRSTKLEDSAMYFCASSFTDTQYFGPGTRLTVL.

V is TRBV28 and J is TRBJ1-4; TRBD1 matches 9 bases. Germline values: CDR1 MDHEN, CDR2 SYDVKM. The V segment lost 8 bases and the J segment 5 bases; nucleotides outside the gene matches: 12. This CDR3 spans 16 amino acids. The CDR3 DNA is TGTGCCAGCGGATTTGCGGGACAGGGAAGAAATGAAAAACTGTTTTTT. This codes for CASGFAGQGRNEKLFF.

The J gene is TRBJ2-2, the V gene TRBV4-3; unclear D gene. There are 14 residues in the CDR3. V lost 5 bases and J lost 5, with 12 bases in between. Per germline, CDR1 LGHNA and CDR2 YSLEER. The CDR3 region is CASSSQPATGELFF. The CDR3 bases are TGCGCCAGCAGCTCTCAACCCGCGACCGGGGAGCTGTTTTTT.

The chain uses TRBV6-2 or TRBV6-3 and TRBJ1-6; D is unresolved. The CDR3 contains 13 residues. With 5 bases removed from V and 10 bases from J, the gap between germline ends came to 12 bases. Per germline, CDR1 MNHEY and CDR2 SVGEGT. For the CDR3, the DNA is TGTGCCAGCAGTCGGTCGGGAGACTCACCCCTCCACTTT. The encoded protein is CASSRSGDSPLHF.

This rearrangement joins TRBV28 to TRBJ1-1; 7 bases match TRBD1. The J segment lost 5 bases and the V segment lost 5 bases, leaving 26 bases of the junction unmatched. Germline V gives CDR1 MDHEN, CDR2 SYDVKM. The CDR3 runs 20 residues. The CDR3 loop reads CASSLIRLTTIRQGRTEAFF. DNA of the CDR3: TGTGCCAGCAGTCTAATAAGATTAACGACGATACGACAGGGAAGGACTGAAGCTTTCTTT.

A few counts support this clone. CDR3 DNA sequence: TGTGCCAGTAGTATGGGGGGGACTAGCAGCAATGAGCAGTTCTTC. Translation: CASSMGGTSSNEQFF. V is TRBV19 and J is TRBJ2-1, with 9 bases fitting TRBD2. Germline CDR1 reads LNHDA; CDR2 reads SQIVND (reference sequence). The CDR3 has 15 amino acids. The V gene end was trimmed by 3 bases and the J gene end by 6 bases; junction bases not matched to a gene: 6. The variable domain in full, with the rest retrieved from reference TRBV19 and TRBJ2-1, is DGGITQSPKYLFRKEGQNVTLSCEQNLNHDAMYWYRQDPGQGLRLIYYSQIVNDFQKGDIAEGYSVSREKKESFPLTVTSAQKNPTAFYLCASSMGGTSSNEQFFGPGTRLTVL.

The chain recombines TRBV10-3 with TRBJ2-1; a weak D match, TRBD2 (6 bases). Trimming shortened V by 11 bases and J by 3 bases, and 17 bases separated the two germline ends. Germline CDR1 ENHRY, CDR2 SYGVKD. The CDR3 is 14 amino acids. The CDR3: CASREEGSYNEQFF. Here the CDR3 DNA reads TGTGCCTCCCGAGAGGAGGGGAGCTACAATGAGCAGTTCTTC.

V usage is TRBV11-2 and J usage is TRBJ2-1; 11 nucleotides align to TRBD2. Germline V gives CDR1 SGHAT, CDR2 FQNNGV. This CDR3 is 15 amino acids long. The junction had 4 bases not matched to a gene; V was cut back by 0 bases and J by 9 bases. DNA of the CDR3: TGTGCCAGCAGCTTAGATCCTAGCGGGAGGCGTGAGCAGTTCTTC. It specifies CASSLDPSGRREQFF.

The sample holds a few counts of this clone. CDR3 bases: TGTGCCAGCAGTTACTCGGGGGGGAAAATTAATGAAAAACTGTTTTTT. Its protein product is CASSYSGGKINEKLFF. This chain joins TRBV6-5 and TRBJ1-4; tentative D call: TRBD1 (5 bases). Germline lookup yields CDR1 MNHEY and CDR2 SVGAGI. The CDR3 contains 16 residues. V dropped 0 bases and J dropped 4 bases, with 12 bases sitting between them.

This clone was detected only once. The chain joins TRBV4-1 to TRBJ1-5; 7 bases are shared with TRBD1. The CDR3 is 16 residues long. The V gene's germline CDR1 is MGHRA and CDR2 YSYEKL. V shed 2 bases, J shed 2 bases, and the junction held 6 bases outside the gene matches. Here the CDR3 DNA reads TGCGCCAGCAGCCAAACAGGGGAGAGGGGCAATCAGCCCCAGCATTTT. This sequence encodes CASSQTGERGNQPQHF.

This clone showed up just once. In DNA, the CDR3 is TGCGCCAGCAGCTCGACACGGGACACCGAAAACTATGGCTACACCTTC. Its protein product is CASSSTRDTENYGYTF. The chain recombines TRBV5-1 with TRBJ1-2; a possible D gene is TRBD1 (6 bases). The CDR3 is 16 amino acids. The V end was cut by 3 bases, the J end by 2 bases, with 17 bases between. Germline CDR1 is SGHRS and CDR2 is YFSETQ.

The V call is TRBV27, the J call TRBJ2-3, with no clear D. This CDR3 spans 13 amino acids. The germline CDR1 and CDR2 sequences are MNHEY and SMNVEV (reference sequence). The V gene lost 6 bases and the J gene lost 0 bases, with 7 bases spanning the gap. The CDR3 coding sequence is TGTGCCAGCAGGGCATCTAGCACAGATACGCAGTATTTT. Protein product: CASRASSTDTQYF.

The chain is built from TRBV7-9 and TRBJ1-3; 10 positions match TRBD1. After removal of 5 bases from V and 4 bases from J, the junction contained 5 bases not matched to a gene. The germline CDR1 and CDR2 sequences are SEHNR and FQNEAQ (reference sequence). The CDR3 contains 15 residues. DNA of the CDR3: TGTGCCAGCAGCCCGGACAGGGGGAGAGGAAACACCATATATTTT. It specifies CASSPDRGRGNTIYF.

CDR3 in amino acids: CASRNYQPQHF. The CDR3 DNA sequence: TGTGCCAGCAGGAACTATCAGCCCCAGCATTTT. V is TRBV28 and J is TRBJ1-5, with no clear D. V was trimmed by 6 bases and J by 5 bases, leaving 5 bases between them. Germline lookup yields CDR1 MDHEN and CDR2 SYDVKM. This CDR3 spans 11 amino acids.

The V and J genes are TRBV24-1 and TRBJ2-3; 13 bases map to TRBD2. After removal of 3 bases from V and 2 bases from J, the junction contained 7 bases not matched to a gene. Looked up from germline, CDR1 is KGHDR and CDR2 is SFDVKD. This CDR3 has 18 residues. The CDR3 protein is CATSDIGTSGIYTDTQYF. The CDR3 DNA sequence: TGTGCCACCAGTGATATCGGGACTAGCGGGATCTACACAGATACGCAGTATTTT.

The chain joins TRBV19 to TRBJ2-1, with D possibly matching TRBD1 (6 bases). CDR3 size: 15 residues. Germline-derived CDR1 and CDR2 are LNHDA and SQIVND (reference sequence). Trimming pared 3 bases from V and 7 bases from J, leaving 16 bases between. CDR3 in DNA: TGTGCCAGTAGTATCGGGGCGTTACAGGGAAATGAGCAGTTCTTC. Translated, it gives CASSIGALQGNEQFF.

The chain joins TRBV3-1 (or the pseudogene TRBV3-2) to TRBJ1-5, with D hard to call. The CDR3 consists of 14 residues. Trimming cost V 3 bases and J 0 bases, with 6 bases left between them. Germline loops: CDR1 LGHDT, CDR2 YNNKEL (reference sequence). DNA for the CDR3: TGTGCCAGCAGCCAGTTAGCTAGCAATCAGCCCCAGCATTTT. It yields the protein CASSQLASNQPQHF.

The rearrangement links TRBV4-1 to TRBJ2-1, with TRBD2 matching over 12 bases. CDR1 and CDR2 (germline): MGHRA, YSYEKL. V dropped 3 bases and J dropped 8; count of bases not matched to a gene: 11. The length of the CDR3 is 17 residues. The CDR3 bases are TGCGCCAGCAGCCACCCGACTAGCGGGAGATGGATGGATGAGCAGTTCTTC. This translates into CASSHPTSGRWMDEQFF.

The CDR3 DNA is TGTGCCAGCTGTGGGGGACAGGGGGGTGAGCAGTTCTTC. It codes for CASCGGQGGEQFF. V is TRBV2 and J is TRBJ2-1; 11 nucleotides match TRBD1. V lost 8 bases and J lost 9; bases outside the gene matches: 6. Germline V gene lookup returns CDR1 SNHLY and CDR2 FYNNEI. This CDR3 is built from 13 residues.

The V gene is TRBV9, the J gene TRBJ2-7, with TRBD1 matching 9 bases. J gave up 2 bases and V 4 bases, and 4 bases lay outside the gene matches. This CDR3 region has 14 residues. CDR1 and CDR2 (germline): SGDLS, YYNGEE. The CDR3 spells CASSKDRGPYEQYF. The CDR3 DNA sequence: TGTGCCAGCAGCAAGGACAGGGGTCCCTACGAGCAGTACTTC.

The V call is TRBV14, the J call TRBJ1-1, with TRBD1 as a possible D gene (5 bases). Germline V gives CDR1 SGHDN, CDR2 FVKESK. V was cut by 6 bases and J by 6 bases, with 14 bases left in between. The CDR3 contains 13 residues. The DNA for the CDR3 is TGTGCCAGCAGTCAGTTAGGGGCAGCTGAAGCTTTCTTT. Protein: CASSQLGAAEAFF.